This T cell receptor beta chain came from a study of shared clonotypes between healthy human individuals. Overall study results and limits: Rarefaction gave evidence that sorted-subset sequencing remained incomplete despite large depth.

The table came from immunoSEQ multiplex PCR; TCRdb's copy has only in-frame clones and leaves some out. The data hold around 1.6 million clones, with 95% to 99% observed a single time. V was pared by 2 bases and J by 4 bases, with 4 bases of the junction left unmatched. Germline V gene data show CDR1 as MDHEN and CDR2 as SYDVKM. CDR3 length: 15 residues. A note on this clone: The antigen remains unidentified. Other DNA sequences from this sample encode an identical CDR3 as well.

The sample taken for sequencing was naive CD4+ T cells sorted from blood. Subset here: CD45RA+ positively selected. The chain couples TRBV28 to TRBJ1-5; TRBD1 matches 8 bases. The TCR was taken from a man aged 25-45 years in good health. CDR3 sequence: CASSLAGGGNQPQHF. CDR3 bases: TGTGCCAGCAGTTTAGCAGGGGGCGGTAATCAGCCCCAGCATTTT.